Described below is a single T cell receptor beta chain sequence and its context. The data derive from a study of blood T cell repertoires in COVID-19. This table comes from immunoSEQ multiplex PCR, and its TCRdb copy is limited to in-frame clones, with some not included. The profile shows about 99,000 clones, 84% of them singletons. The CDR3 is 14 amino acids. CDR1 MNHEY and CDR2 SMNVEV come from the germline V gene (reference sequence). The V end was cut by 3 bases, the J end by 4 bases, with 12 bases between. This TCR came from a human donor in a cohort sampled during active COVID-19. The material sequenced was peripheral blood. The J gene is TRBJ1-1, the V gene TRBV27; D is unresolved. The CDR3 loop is CASSLEARGTEAFF. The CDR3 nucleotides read TGTGCCAGCAGTTTGGAGGCGCGGGGCACTGAAGCTTTCTTT.